This record concerns one T cell receptor beta chain sequence. Its antigen remains unidentified. CDR1 SGHTS and CDR2 YDEGEE come from the germline V gene. The CDR3 totals 15 residues. The V gene lost 0 bases and the J gene lost 2 bases, with 8 bases spanning the gap. The table came from immunoSEQ multiplex PCR; TCRdb's copy has only in-frame clones and leaves some out. The sample includes about 49,000 clones, around 81% of them seen just once. This sample was included in a study of OX40 agonist ivuxolimab in advanced cancers. Study-wide results and caveats: Expanded clones were, on average, more numerous in CD8+ T cells than in CD4+. Both blood CD4+ and CD8+ T cells showed clonal growth by week 6 at 0.1 to 3.0 mg/kg.

Systemic immunosuppression or a history of autoimmune disease excluded patients. This chain uses TRBV5-8 with TRBJ2-2; the D is unclear. The sequencing here drew on CD4+ or CD8+ T cells sorted from blood, taken in a trial of the OX40 agonist ivuxolimab. The TCR originated in an adult with an advanced solid tumor such as melanoma, head and neck, liver or kidney cancer. In DNA form, the CDR3 reads TGTGCCAGCAGCTTGGTGCGGTCCAACACCGGGGAGCTGTTTTTT. Protein product: CASSLVRSNTGELFF. The complete variable domain, with remaining parts taken from reference TRBV5-8 and TRBJ2-2, reads EAGVTQSPTHLIKTRGQQATLRCSPISGHTSVYWYQQALGLGLQFLLWYDEGEERNRGNFPPRFSGRQFPNYSSELNVNALELEDSALYLCASSLVRSNTGELFFGEGSRLTVL.